This T cell receptor beta chain was recorded in a study of blood T cell repertoires in COVID-19. Looking at the study overall: T cells, B-cell-depleted T cells, or PBMCs supplied cDNA or gDNA.

V was clipped by 7 bases and J by 4 bases; unmatched bases: 7. Germline V gene data show CDR1 as LNHDA and CDR2 as SQIVND (reference sequence). CDR3 length: 14 residues. Original processing notes: Estimation of nucleated cell counts relied on the amplification of reference gene primers. Assay used: immunoSEQ multiplex PCR; TCRdb lists only in-frame clones, some missing. V, J and clone size derive from that table, while D and trimming were established from the DNA sequence. Here the sample spans more than 300,000 clones, around nine tenths being singletons. Participants were placed into cohorts based on the clinical history they reported.

The source of this sequence is a woman between 18 and 29 years old who had recovered from COVID-19. Material: PBMCs or T cells enriched from blood (not recorded which). The genes are TRBV19 and TRBJ1-2; 9 bases map to TRBD1. The CDR3 coding sequence is TGTGCCAGTACTCCGGACAGGGGCGGCTATGGCTACACCTTC. Amino acid sequence: CASTPDRGGYGYTF.